The 5 T cell receptor beta chains in this list originate from one sample, sequenced in a study of cytomegalovirus exposure and HLA in healthy donors. This PCR relied on a set of 60 Vbeta primers and 13 Jbeta primers. The repertoire was sequenced with immunoSEQ multiplex PCR; TCRdb's copy has only in-frame clones and lacks some. The table lists tens of thousands of clones, roughly 80% of them singletons. The specimen was PBMCs. These receptors all come from a man aged 25-40 years in good health and CMV-seropositive.

The chain is built from TRBV10-3 and TRBJ2-2; D is possibly TRBD1 (6 bases). There are 15 residues in the CDR3. Per the germline V gene, CDR1 is ENHRY and CDR2 is SYGVKD. With 9 bases removed from V and 0 bases from J, the gap between germline ends came to 14 bases. CDR3 bases: TGTGCCATTTCAACAGGGCCATCGAACACCGGGGAGCTGTTTTTT. It codes for CAISTGPSNTGELFF.

This chain connects TRBV6-5 to TRBJ1-2, with 7 bases aligning to TRBD1. Trimming at V came to 6 bases and at J to 6 bases, leaving 13 bases not matched to a gene. The CDR3 has 15 residues. Germline V gene data show CDR1 as MNHEY and CDR2 as SVGAGI. CDR3: CASRPGQVGGNGYTF. The CDR3 DNA reads as TGTGCCAGCAGACCTGGACAGGTCGGAGGAAATGGCTACACCTTC.

The V and J genes are TRBV2 and TRBJ1-2; no clear D gene. Germline values: CDR1 SNHLY, CDR2 FYNNEI. Trimming took off 1 base at V and 1 base at J, with 7 bases between the two ends. This CDR3 is 14 amino acids long. CDR3 sequence: CASSEGPINYGYTF. CDR3 DNA: TGTGCCAGCAGTGAAGGGCCGATTAACTATGGCTACACCTTC. Together with reference TRBV2 and TRBJ1-2, the CDR3 gives the full variable domain: EPEVTQTPSHQVTQMGQEVILRCVPISNHLYFYWYRQILGQKVEFLVSFYNNEISEKSEIFDDQFSVERPDGSNFTLKIRSTKLEDSAMYFCASSEGPINYGYTFGSGTRLTVV.

V is TRBV19 and J is TRBJ2-5; TRBD2 matches 7 bases. The CDR3 runs to 15 residues. With V trimmed by 1 base and J by 4 bases, 6 bases remained unmatched. Germline V lookup: CDR1 LNHDA, CDR2 SQIVND (reference sequence). CDR3 in DNA: TGTGCCAGTAGTATAGGGACTAGTAAGGGAGAGACCCAGTACTTC. It codes for CASSIGTSKGETQYF.

V is TRBV6-5 and J is TRBJ2-1, with a possible D match to TRBD2 (5 bases). Trimming removed 3 bases from V and 10 bases from J, with 13 bases in between. Germline-derived CDR1 and CDR2 are MNHEY and SVGAGI. This CDR3 spans 13 amino acids. This CDR3 reads CASSYYIGGEQFF. Written as DNA, the CDR3 is TGTGCCAGCAGTTATTATATCGGCGGGGAGCAGTTCTTC.